A single sample gave rise to the 24 T cell receptor beta chains below, sequenced in a study of blood T cells in healthy people across ages. Alongside a J-beta primer mix, a sample-barcoded 5' primer served in a second PCR lasting 7 to 11 cycles. TCRdb analysed the 5' RACE reads with MiXCR anew, one entry per CDR3 protein. The data contain around 820,000 distinct CDR3 sequences, roughly 25% of them seen just once; the ten biggest clones take up under 4%. The same data also contributed to another study, on T cells of mothers and their children.

Sequenced material: blood. The receptor source for this set is a boy aged 5-17 years in good health.

This clonotype was counted at least ten times. This chain joins TRBV20-1 and TRBJ2-3; TRBD2 agrees at 10 bases. The germline V gene encodes CDR1 DFQATT and CDR2 SNEGSKA (reference sequence). Trimming removed 6 bases from V and 5 bases from J; junction bases left unmatched: 11. The CDR3 totals 15 residues. Written as DNA, the CDR3 is TGCAGTGCCCGCAGACTAGCGGGTGAGGGAGATACGCAGTATTTT. This gives the protein CSARRLAGEGDTQYF.

The chain recombines TRBV20-1 with TRBJ2-5, with 10 bases aligning to TRBD1. Germline loops: CDR1 DFQATT, CDR2 SNEGSKA (reference sequence). This CDR3 spans 14 amino acids. V gave up 3 bases and J gave up 5 bases; unmatched junction bases: 6. CDR3 nucleotides: TGCAGTGCTAGGGAGACAGGGGGCAGGGAGACCCAGTACTTC. As protein: CSARETGGRETQYF.

In this sample, this clonotype turned up a few times. V and J are TRBV11-2 and TRBJ2-5; no definite D call. Germline-derived CDR1 and CDR2 are SGHAT and FQNNGV. The CDR3 is 16 residues long. Trimming took 1 base from V and 5 from J, leaving 17 bases between them. The CDR3 nucleotides read TGTGCCAGCAGCTTAGGCCTAAATACCCGATCGGAGACCCAGTACTTC. It codes for CASSLGLNTRSETQYF.

This clonotype was seen more than once but under ten times. The chain joins TRBV27 to TRBJ1-4, with 7 positions matching TRBD1. J lost 4 bases, V lost 1 base, and 9 bases had no gene match. The CDR3 sequence is 17 residues long. The germline gives CDR1 MNHEY, CDR2 SMNVEV (reference sequence). The CDR3 bases are TGTGCCAGCAGTTTATTTACCCCGGGACAGTATAATGAAAAACTGTTTTTT. As protein: CASSLFTPGQYNEKLFF.

The V gene is TRBV18, the J gene TRBJ1-3; 9 nucleotides align to TRBD1. The germline CDR1 and CDR2 sequences are KGHSH and LQKENI. V shed 1 base and J 8 bases; nucleotides not matched to a gene: 6. The CDR3 is 15 amino acids. The DNA for the CDR3 is TGTGCCAGCTCACCACAAGGACAGGGGCTGGACACCATATATTTT. This codes for CASSPQGQGLDTIYF.

This clonotype has only a few counts. This rearrangement joins TRBV12-3 or TRBV12-4 to TRBJ2-7; possibly TRBD1 for D (5 bases). The V and J ends lost 3 bases and 5 bases respectively, with 14 bases between them. The CDR3 spans 14 residues. The CDR3 loop reads CASSLMGPRNEQYF. Here the CDR3 DNA reads TGTGCCAGCAGTTTGATGGGGCCCCGAAACGAGCAGTACTTC.

This clonotype was detected only a few times. V and J are TRBV6-2 or TRBV6-3 and TRBJ2-2; 11 bases map to TRBD2. Germline V lookup: CDR1 MNHEY, CDR2 SVGEGT. V was clipped by 4 bases and J by 6 bases; unmatched bases: 7. This CDR3 has 16 amino acids. CDR3: CASSFLTSGMPGELFF. The DNA for the CDR3 is TGTGCCAGCAGTTTCCTGACTAGCGGGATGCCCGGGGAGCTGTTTTTT.

This clonotype has only a few counts. This chain links TRBV28 with TRBJ2-5; D unclear. The last part of the DNA fits TRBJ2-7 better; the J call may be wrong. The CDR3 spans 13 residues. Germline values: CDR1 MDHEN, CDR2 SYDVKM. The CDR3 coding sequence is TGTGCCAGCAGTTTGAAGAGCTCCTACGAGCAGTACTTC. Translating it yields CASSLKSSYEQYF.

The rearrangement joins TRBV9 to TRBJ1-1; maybe TRBD1 (5 bases). The CDR3 sequence is 15 residues long. Trimming left V 0 bases short and J 5 bases short, with 14 bases between. The V gene's germline CDR1 is SGDLS and CDR2 YYNGEE. The CDR3 loop is CASSVAGQRSTEAFF. CDR3 coding DNA: TGTGCCAGCAGCGTAGCAGGACAAAGATCGACTGAAGCTTTCTTT.

This clonotype has just a few counts. The junction shows a germline mismatch at one end, possibly a read error. The chain is built from TRBV28 and TRBJ2-1; D remains unclear. Germline V gene lookup returns CDR1 MDHEN and CDR2 SYDVKM. This CDR3 is built from 14 residues. The CDR3 loop is CASRVEFSDNEQFF. DNA for the CDR3: TGTGCCAGCAGGGTAGAGTTCTCCGACAATGAGCAGTTCTTC.

The chain uses TRBV4-1 and TRBJ2-5, with no clear D. The DNA end is more similar to TRBJ2-1, so the J call may be wrong. The CDR3 is 17 residues long. CDR1 MGHRA and CDR2 YSYEKL come from the germline V gene. The CDR3 nucleotides read TGCGCCAGCAGCCAAGACGGAGCGAACCATAATATCGATGAGCAGTTCTTC. Encoded protein: CASSQDGANHNIDEQFF.

In its sample, this clonotype was seen once. The V call is TRBV12-3 or TRBV12-4, the J call TRBJ1-5, with 9 nucleotides matching TRBD1. The ends lost 3 bases at V and 3 bases at J; junction bases unmatched: 3. The CDR3 consists of 15 residues. CDR3 in amino acids: CASSLGTGPNQPQHF. In DNA, the CDR3 is TGTGCCAGCAGTTTGGGGACAGGGCCCAATCAGCCCCAGCATTTT.

This clonotype was picked up a small number of times. The chain has TRBV7-2 and TRBJ2-5, with 8 positions matching TRBD1. The CDR3 loop spans 16 amino acids. After removal of 3 bases from V and 5 bases from J, the junction contained 11 bases not matched to a gene. Germline-derived CDR1 and CDR2 are SGHTA and FQGNSA. The CDR3 reads CASSLDGAGGGETQYF. The CDR3 DNA follows: TGTGCCAGCAGCTTGGATGGAGCAGGGGGCGGGGAGACCCAGTACTTC.

Only one count was recorded for this clonotype. J is TRBJ1-4 and V is TRBV24-1; 7 bases align to TRBD1. The CDR3 is 16 amino acids. Unmatched junction bases numbered 11, after V lost 4 bases and J lost 7 bases. CDR1 and CDR2 from the germline V gene are KGHDR and SFDVKD. CDR3 bases: TGTGCCACCAGTGACCCTCGGACAGGAGCAAGTGAAAAACTGTTTTTT. It specifies CATSDPRTGASEKLFF.

V gene TRBV6-5 combines with J gene TRBJ2-1, with 8 positions matching TRBD1. Gene TRBJ2-7 matches the end of the DNA better, so the J call may be wrong. The CDR3 contains 17 residues. Germline V gives CDR1 MNHEY, CDR2 SVGAGI. The CDR3 sequence: CASSYSTGQGQSYEQYF. The CDR3 DNA is TGTGCCAGCAGTTACTCCACTGGACAGGGACAATCCTACGAGCAGTACTTC.

This clonotype was found a few times. J is TRBJ2-3 and V is TRBV7-6, with 10 nucleotides matching TRBD2. This CDR3 contains 16 residues. CDR1 is SGHVS and CDR2 is FNYEAQ in the germline V gene. After removal of 4 bases from V and 0 bases from J, the junction contained 4 bases not matched to a gene. The CDR3 sequence is CASSSGLAESTDTQYF. The CDR3 region has the DNA TGTGCCAGCAGCTCCGGACTAGCGGAAAGCACAGATACGCAGTATTTT.

This clonotype has more than one count but fewer than ten. The chain recombines TRBV29-1 with TRBJ1-4, with 8 bases matching TRBD1. V was pared by 5 bases and J by 3 bases, with 5 bases of the junction left unmatched. This CDR3 has 14 residues. Germline V gene lookup returns CDR1 SQVTM and CDR2 ANQGSEA. This CDR3 reads CSVSGTGPNEKLFF. CDR3 DNA sequence: TGCAGCGTTAGCGGGACAGGTCCTAATGAAAAACTGTTTTTT. Variable domain in full (rest from reference TRBV29-1 and TRBJ1-4): SAVISQKPSRDICQRGTSLTIQCQVDSQVTMMFWYRQQPGQSLTLIATANQGSEATYESGFVIDKFPISRPNLTFSTLTVSNMSPEDSSIYLCSVSGTGPNEKLFFGSGTQLSVL.

This clonotype was found a few times. V gene TRBV28 combines with J gene TRBJ2-1; 8 bases are a match to TRBD2. From germline, CDR1 is MDHEN and CDR2 SYDVKM. The CDR3 extends over 15 amino acids. Germline trimming cut 7 bases from V and 4 bases from J; bases unmatched to any gene: 9. In nucleotides, the CDR3 is TGTGCCAGCACTGTGCGGGGGGCGGTGTACAATGAGCAGTTCTTC. Its translation is CASTVRGAVYNEQFF.

The CDR3 nucleotides read TGCAGTGCTAGACCGGACTCTGATCAGCCCCAGCATTTT. This gives the protein CSARPDSDQPQHF. J is TRBJ1-5 and V is TRBV20-1; the D is unclear. The CDR3 contains 13 residues. V lost 2 bases and J lost 5, with 10 bases in between. The germline V gene encodes CDR1 DFQATT and CDR2 SNEGSKA (reference sequence).

The CDR3, as DNA: TGCAGCGTCGGAGGGGGTCCTTTATATGGCTACACCTTC. This codes for CSVGGGPLYGYTF. The chain carries TRBV29-1 and TRBJ1-2, with D tentatively TRBD1 (6 bases). This CDR3 region has 13 residues. The V and J ends lost 6 bases and 5 bases respectively, with 16 bases between them. The germline CDR1 and CDR2 sequences are SQVTM and ANQGSEA.

This clonotype has just a few counts. The genes are TRBV5-1 and TRBJ2-3; 8 bases match TRBD1. The junction had 8 bases not matched to a gene; V was cut back by 5 bases and J by 6 bases. The germline V gene has CDR1 SGHRS and CDR2 YFSETQ. CDR3 size: 14 residues. CDR3 DNA sequence: TGCGCCAGCAGTCCAGGGGGCTTAAGCGATACGCAGTATTTT. Translated, it gives CASSPGGLSDTQYF. Looking up the rest from reference TRBV5-1 and TRBJ2-3 gives the full variable domain: KAGVTQTPRYLIKTRGQQVTLSCSPISGHRSVSWYQQTPGQGLQFLFEYFSETQRNKGNFPGRFSGRQFSNSRSEMNVSTLELGDSALYLCASSPGGLSDTQYFGPGTRLTVL.

The chain is built from TRBV7-2 and TRBJ2-5; 10 bases match TRBD2. The J call may be mistaken, given a closer DNA end match to TRBJ2-1. CDR3 length equals 15 residues. Germline loops: CDR1 SGHTA, CDR2 FQGNSA. This CDR3 reads CASSLISGGVGVQFF. The CDR3 DNA reads TGTGCCAGCAGCTTAATAAGCGGGGGGGTTGGCGTGCAGTTCTTC.

V gene TRBV15 combines with J gene TRBJ2-4; 7 bases match TRBD1. This CDR3 is built from 15 residues. Trimming cost V 2 bases and J 6 bases; bases outside gene matches: 7. From germline, CDR1 is LNHNV and CDR2 YYDKDF (reference sequence). DNA of the CDR3: TGTGCCACCAGCAGAACCGACAGGGTTCGAAACATTCAGTACTTC. Translated, it gives CATSRTDRVRNIQYF. Complete variable domain (other parts from reference TRBV15 and TRBJ2-4): DAMVIQNPRYQVTQFGKPVTLSCSQTLNHNVMYWYQQKSSQAPKLLFHYYDKDFNNEADTPDNFQSRRPNTSFCFLDIRSPGLGDTAMYLCATSRTDRVRNIQYFGAGTRLSVL.

The table lists this clonotype with a few counts. The V call is TRBV20-1, the J call TRBJ1-2; D might be TRBD1 (5 bases). With 0 bases removed from V and 3 bases from J, the gap between germline ends came to 14 bases. This CDR3 contains 15 residues. In germline, CDR1 is DFQATT, CDR2 SNEGSKA (reference sequence). The CDR3 DNA follows: TGCAGTGCTAGAGATGGGGAAGGGGATTACTATGGCTACACCTTC. Translation: CSARDGEGDYYGYTF.